This is a list of T cell receptor beta chains from one sample in a study of naive and memory T cell subsets. TCRdb re-derived calls from the UMI-ligation and nested PCR reads in MiXCR, one entry per CDR3 protein. The sample carries around 110,000 distinct CDR3 sequences, 35% to 45% recorded once. The source material was central memory CD4+ T cells from blood. All receptors derive from a human donor in good health. Both conserved end residues are part of each CDR3. Fields, in order: J gene, V gene, CDR3 protein.

TRBJ2-1	TRBV7-2	CASSLGAGGFYEQFF
TRBJ1-1	TRBV18	CASSPGEYTEAFF
TRBJ1-2	TRBV6-5	CASSYRQGASGYTF
TRBJ1-4	TRBV20-1	CSASAGGAHEKLFF
TRBJ2-1	TRBV28	CASSLDHQGPLYNEQFF
TRBJ2-3	TRBV5-1	CASALGTISTDTQYF
TRBJ2-5	TRBV11-1	CASSLGGDEETQYF
TRBJ1-2	TRBV18	CASSPSREGNYGYTF
TRBJ1-2	TRBV3-1	CASSPKPPGGYGYTF
TRBJ2-7	TRBV11-1	CASSLERASYEQYF
TRBJ2-1	TRBV20-1	CSARKAGTKYNEQFF
TRBJ2-7	TRBV30	CAWSITDSYEQYF
TRBJ1-3	TRBV29-1	CSAGGIGRSSGNTIYF
TRBJ2-5	TRBV27	CASSSTRLAGVETQYF
TRBJ2-7	TRBV29-1	CSVGGGPTFEQYF